This entry features one T cell receptor beta chain sequence. The CDR3 covers 17 residues. CDR1 is SGHAT and CDR2 is FQNNGV in the germline V gene. V was trimmed by 2 bases and J by 4 bases, leaving 21 bases between them. TCRdb's table, derived via immunoSEQ multiplex PCR, lists solely in-frame clones and lacks some. The top ten clones hold around 13% of a sample with under 50,000 clones, approximately 92% of them seen once. The entry originates in a study of blood T cell repertoires in COVID-19. The gene calls are TRBV11-2 and TRBJ2-7, with D possibly being TRBD2 (6 bases). The source is a human donor in a cohort sampled during active COVID-19. The sample comprised peripheral blood. The CDR3 DNA follows: TGTGCCAGCAGCTTAAATTTGTTAGGGCGGGGAAGTTACGAGCAGTACTTC. It encodes CASSLNLLGRGSYEQYF.